These T cell receptor beta chains were read from a single sample in a study of shared clonotypes between healthy human individuals. Sequencing was performed with immunoSEQ multiplex PCR; in TCRdb, only in-frame clones are kept and a portion is missing. The table includes around 2,000,000 clones, roughly 96% detected once. Input material: naive CD4+ T cells sorted from blood. Source of these receptors: a man between 18 and 29 years old in good health. CDR3s include the opening cysteine and the closing phenylalanine or tryptophan. Clone size is stated in some rows and not others, as once, few, many or a class when expanded.

clone_size j_call v_call cdr3_aa
NA TRBJ2-7 TRBV2 CASTQTAGGYEQYF
NA TRBJ2-4 TRBV6-5 CASSREGPAKNIQYF
NA TRBJ2-1 TRBV7-2 CASSREGPWNEQFF
NA TRBJ1-1 TRBV6-5 CASRYLYTDEAFF
NA TRBJ1-3 TRBV5-6 CASSAISRTTIYF
NA TRBJ1-2 TRBV5-1 CASSLEGRGGVDGYTF
NA TRBJ1-2 TRBV5-1 CASSLGAVEDYGYTF
NA TRBJ2-7 TRBV2 CASRRASSYEQYF
NA TRBJ1-2 TRBV6-5 CASSYSQGGGYGYTF
NA TRBJ2-3 TRBV29-1 CSVPTSGGWDTQYF
NA TRBJ1-5 TRBV5-8 CASSLGQGPNQPQHF
NA TRBJ1-4 TRBV29-1 CSVEGPGGDEKLFF
NA TRBJ2-7 TRBV10-3 CAIMSPTRENEQYF
NA TRBJ2-1 TRBV5-4 CASSLGQGTWNEQFF
NA TRBJ2-1 TRBV30 CAWSVLGEGSFF
NA TRBJ2-3 TRBV11-3 CASSLGTSGLGTDTQYF
NA TRBJ2-5 TRBV7-8 CASSQTETQYF
NA TRBJ1-5 TRBV28 CASRTGESSNQPQHF
NA TRBJ2-1 TRBV28 CASSSGNSGVGEQFF
NA TRBJ2-7 TRBV5-4 CASSLGGRNYEQYF
NA TRBJ2-2 TRBV6-6 CACRNTGELFF
NA TRBJ2-1 TRBV2 CASRPDSLGVIEQFF
NA TRBJ2-7 TRBV7-9 CASSLGTGPYEQYF
NA TRBJ1-6 TRBV6-1 CASSNNSPLHF
once TRBJ1-3 TRBV10-3 CAISRQGDGNTIYF
NA TRBJ2-7 TRBV18 CASSRDRVGEQYF
NA TRBJ2-3 TRBV4-1 CASSQGPGGTDTQYF
NA TRBJ1-2 TRBV9 CASSTGQGTNNYGYTF
NA TRBJ1-3 TRBV6-1 CASSISGNTIYF
NA TRBJ2-7 TRBV10-3 CAISERLDSYEQYF
NA TRBJ2-3 TRBV4-1 CASRSSTSGADTQYF
NA TRBJ2-2 TRBV18 CASSPENGELFF
NA TRBJ2-3 TRBV11-2 CASSPTLSTDTQYF
NA TRBJ2-2 TRBV5-1 CASSRGGQNTGELFF
NA TRBJ2-7 TRBV5-1 CASSFEGATYEQYF
NA TRBJ1-2 TRBV4-1 CASSQDRGNEVGYTF
NA TRBJ2-7 TRBV28 CASSRSGKSSYEQYF
NA TRBJ2-7 TRBV25-1 CASRGLTYEQYF
NA TRBJ1-2 TRBV7-9 CASSPDGGYGYTF
NA TRBJ2-4 TRBV18 CASSPTGPLAKNIQYF
NA TRBJ2-7 TRBV5-1 CASSSRPGQGHEQYF
NA TRBJ2-7 TRBV19 CASSTLGGADEQYF